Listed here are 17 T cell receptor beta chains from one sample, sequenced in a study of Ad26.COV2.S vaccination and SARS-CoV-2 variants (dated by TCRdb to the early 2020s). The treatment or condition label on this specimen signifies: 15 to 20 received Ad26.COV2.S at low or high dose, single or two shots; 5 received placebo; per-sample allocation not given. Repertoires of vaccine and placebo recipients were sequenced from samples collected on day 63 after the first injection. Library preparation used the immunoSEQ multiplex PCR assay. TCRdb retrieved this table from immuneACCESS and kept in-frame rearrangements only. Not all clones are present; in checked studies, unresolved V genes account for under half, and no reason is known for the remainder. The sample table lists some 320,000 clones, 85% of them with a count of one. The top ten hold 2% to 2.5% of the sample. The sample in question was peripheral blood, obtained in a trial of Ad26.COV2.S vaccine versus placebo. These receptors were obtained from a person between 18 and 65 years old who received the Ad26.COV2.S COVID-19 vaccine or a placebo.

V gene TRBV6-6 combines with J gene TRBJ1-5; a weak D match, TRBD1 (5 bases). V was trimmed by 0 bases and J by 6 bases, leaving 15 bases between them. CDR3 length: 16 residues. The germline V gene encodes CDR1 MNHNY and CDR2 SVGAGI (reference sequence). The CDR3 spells CASSYSVGTGTQPQHF. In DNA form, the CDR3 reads TGTGCCAGCAGTTACTCCGTAGGCACGGGGACTCAGCCCCAGCATTTT.

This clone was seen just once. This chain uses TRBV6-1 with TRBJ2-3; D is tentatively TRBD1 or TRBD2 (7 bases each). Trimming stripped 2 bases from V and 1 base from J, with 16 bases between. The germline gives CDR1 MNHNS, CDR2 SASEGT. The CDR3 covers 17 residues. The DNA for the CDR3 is TGTGCCAGCAGTGAAAGTGAGGGGGCGGGGGGCACAGATACGCAGTATTTT. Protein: CASSESEGAGGTDTQYF.

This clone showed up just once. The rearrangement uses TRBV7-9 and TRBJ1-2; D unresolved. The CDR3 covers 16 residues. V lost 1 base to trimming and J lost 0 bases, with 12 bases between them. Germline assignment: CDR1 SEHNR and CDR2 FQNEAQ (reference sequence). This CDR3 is CASSLVRDTANYGYTF. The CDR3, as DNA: TGTGCCAGCAGCTTAGTGAGAGACACCGCTAACTATGGCTACACCTTC. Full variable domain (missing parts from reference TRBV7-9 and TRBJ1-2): DTGVSQNPRHKITKRGQNVTFRCDPISEHNRLYWYRQTLGQGPEFLTYFQNEAQLEKSRLLSDRFSAERPKGSFSTLEIQRTEQGDSAMYLCASSLVRDTANYGYTFGSGTRLTVV.

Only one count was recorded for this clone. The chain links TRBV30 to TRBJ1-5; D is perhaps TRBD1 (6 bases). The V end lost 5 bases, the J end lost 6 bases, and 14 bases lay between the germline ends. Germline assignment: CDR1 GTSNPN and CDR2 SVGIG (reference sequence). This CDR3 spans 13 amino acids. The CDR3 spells CAWAGGASQPQHF. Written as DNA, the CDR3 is TGTGCCTGGGCTGGGGGGGCGAGTCAGCCCCAGCATTTT.

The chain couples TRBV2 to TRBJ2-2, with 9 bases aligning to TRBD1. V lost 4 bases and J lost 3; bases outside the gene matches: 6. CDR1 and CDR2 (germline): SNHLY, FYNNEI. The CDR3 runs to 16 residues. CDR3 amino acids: CASSANRGRDTGELFF. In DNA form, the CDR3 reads TGTGCCAGCAGTGCAAACAGGGGGCGCGACACCGGGGAGCTGTTTTTT.

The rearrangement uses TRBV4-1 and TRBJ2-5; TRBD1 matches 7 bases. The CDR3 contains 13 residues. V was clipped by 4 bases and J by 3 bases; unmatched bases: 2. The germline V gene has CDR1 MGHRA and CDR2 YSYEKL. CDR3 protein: CASSRGGEETQYF. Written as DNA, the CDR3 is TGCGCCAGCAGCCGAGGGGGCGAAGAGACCCAGTACTTC.

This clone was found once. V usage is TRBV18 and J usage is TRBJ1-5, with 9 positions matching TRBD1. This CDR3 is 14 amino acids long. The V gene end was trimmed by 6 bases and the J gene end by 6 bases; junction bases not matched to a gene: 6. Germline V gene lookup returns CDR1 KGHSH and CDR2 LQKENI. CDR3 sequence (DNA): TGTGCCAGCTCCCCCGGGACAGGGCTTCAGCCCCAGCATTTT. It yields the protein CASSPGTGLQPQHF.

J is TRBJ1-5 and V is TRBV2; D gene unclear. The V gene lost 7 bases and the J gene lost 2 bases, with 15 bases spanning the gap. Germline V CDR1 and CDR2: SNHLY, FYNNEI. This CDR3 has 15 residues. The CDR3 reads CASKDDHRGNQPQHF. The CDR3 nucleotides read TGTGCCAGCAAGGACGACCACCGCGGCAATCAGCCCCAGCATTTT.

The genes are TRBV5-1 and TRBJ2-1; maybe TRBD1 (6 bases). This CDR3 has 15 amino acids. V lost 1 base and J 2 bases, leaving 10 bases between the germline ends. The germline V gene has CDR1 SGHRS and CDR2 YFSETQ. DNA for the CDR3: TGCGCCAGCAGCTTGTATGGGACAACCTACAATGAGCAGTTCTTC. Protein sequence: CASSLYGTTYNEQFF.

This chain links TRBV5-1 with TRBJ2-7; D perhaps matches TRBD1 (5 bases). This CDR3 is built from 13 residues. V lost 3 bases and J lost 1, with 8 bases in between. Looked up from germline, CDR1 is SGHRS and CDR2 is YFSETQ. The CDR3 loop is CASSWQGSYEQYF. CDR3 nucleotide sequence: TGCGCCAGCAGCTGGCAGGGTTCCTACGAGCAGTACTTC.

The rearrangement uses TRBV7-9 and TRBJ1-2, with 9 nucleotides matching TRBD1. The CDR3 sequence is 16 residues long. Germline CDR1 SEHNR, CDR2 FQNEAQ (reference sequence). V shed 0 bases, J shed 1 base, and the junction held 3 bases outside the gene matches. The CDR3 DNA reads TGTGCCAGCAGCTTAGCGACAGGGGGGCTTAACTATGGCTACACCTTC. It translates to CASSLATGGLNYGYTF.

The CDR3 DNA is TGTGCCAGCAGGCCCCTACGGATGGGGAATCAGCCCCAGCATTTT. This codes for CASRPLRMGNQPQHF. V gene TRBV27 combines with J gene TRBJ1-5; D remains unclear. Germline loops: CDR1 MNHEY, CDR2 SMNVEV (reference sequence). This CDR3 is 15 amino acids long. The V end was cut by 6 bases, the J end by 4 bases, with 16 bases between.

CDR3 sequence: CASRTRTRNLREQFF. CDR3 DNA: TGTGCCAGCCGGACCCGGACCCGCAACCTACGTGAGCAGTTCTTC. This rearrangement joins TRBV6-5 to TRBJ2-1; D gene uncertain. CDR3 length: 15 amino acids. Trimming stripped 8 bases from V and 9 bases from J, with 23 bases between. Germline loops: CDR1 MNHEY, CDR2 SVGAGI.

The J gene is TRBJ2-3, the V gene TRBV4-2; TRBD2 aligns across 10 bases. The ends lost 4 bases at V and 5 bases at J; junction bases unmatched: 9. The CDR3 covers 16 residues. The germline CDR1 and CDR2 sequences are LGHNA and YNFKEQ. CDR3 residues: CASSRGAGGQGDTQYF. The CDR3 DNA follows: TGTGCCAGCAGCCGAGGAGCGGGGGGGCAAGGAGATACGCAGTATTTT.

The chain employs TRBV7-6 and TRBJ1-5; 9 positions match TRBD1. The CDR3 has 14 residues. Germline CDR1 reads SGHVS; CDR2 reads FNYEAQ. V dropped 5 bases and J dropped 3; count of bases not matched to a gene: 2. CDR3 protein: CASSGTGTNQPQHF. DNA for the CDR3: TGTGCCAGCAGCGGGACAGGGACCAATCAGCCCCAGCATTTT.

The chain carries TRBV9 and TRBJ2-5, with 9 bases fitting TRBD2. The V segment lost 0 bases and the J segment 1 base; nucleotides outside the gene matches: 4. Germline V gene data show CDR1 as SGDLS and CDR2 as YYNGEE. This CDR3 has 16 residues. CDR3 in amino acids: CASSVVPAGGQETQYF. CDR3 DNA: TGTGCCAGCAGCGTAGTTCCAGCGGGGGGCCAAGAGACCCAGTACTTC.

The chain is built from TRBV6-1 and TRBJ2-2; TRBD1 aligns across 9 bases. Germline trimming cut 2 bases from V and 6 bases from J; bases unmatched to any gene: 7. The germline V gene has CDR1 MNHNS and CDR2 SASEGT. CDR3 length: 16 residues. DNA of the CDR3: TGTGCCAGCAGTGAACTAGTGGGACAGGGTCCCGGGGAGCTGTTTTTT. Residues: CASSELVGQGPGELFF.